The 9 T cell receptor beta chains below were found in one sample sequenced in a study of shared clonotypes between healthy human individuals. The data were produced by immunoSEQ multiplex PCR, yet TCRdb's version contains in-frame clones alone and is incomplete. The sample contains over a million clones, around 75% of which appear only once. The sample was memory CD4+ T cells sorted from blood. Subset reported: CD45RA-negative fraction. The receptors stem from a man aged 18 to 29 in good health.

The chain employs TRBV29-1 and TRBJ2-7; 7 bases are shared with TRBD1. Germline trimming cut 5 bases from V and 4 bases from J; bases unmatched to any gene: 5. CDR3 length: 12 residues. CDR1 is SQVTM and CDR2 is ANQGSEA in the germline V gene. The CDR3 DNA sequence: TGCAGCGTTCAAGGGGGCGGGTACGAGCAGTACTTC. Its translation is CSVQGGGYEQYF.

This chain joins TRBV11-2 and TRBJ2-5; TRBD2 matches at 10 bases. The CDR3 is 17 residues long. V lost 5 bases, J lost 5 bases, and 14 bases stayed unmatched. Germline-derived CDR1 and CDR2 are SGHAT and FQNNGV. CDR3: CASSRGPSGGAYETQYF. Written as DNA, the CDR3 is TGTGCCAGCAGCCGGGGCCCCAGCGGGGGGGCATATGAGACCCAGTACTTC. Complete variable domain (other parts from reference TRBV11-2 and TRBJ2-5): EAGVAQSPRYKIIEKRQSVAFWCNPISGHATLYWYQQILGQGPKLLIQFQNNGVVDDSQLPKDRFSAERLKGVDSTLKIQPAKLEDSAVYLCASSRGPSGGAYETQYFGPGTRLLVL.

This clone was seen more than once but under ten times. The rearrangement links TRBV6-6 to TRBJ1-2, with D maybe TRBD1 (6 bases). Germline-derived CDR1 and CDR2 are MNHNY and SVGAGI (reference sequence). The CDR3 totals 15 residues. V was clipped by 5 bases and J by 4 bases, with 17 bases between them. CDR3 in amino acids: CASSHNREGGYGYTF. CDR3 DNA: TGTGCCAGCAGTCACAACAGGGAGGGGGGCTATGGCTACACCTTC.

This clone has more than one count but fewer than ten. CDR3 in DNA: TGTGCCTGGACCCTCCATGCGAACACTGAAGCTTTCTTT. Amino acids: CAWTLHANTEAFF. This rearrangement joins TRBV30 to TRBJ1-1; D uncertain. Germline lookup yields CDR1 GTSNPN and CDR2 SVGIG (reference sequence). The ends were cut back, 4 bases at V and 1 base at J, with 10 bases in the middle. There are 13 residues in the CDR3.

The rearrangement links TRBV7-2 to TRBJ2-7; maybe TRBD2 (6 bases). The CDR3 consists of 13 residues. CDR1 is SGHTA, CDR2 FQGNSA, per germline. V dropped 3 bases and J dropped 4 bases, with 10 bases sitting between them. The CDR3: CASSFPGEYEQYF. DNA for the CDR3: TGTGCCAGCAGCTTCCCGGGGGAGTACGAGCAGTACTTC.

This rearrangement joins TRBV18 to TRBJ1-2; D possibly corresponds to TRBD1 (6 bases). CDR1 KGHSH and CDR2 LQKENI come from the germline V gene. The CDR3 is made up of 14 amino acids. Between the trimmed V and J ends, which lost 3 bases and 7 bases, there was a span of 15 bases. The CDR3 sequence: CASSPAEQGGGYTF. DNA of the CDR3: TGTGCCAGCTCACCGGCAGAACAGGGCGGTGGCTACACCTTC.

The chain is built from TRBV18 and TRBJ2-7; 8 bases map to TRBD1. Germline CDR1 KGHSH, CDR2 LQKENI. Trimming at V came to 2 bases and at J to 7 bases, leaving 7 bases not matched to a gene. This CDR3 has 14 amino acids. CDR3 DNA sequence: TGTGCCAGCTCACCATTGACAGGGGAGGAGGAGCAGTACTTC. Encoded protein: CASSPLTGEEEQYF.

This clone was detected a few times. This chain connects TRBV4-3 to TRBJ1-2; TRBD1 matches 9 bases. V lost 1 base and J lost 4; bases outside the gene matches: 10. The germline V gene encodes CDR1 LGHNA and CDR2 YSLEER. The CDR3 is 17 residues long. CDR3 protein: CASSQGGTGTRGYGYTF. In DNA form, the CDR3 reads TGCGCCAGCAGCCAAGGGGGGACAGGGACACGAGGCTATGGCTACACCTTC.

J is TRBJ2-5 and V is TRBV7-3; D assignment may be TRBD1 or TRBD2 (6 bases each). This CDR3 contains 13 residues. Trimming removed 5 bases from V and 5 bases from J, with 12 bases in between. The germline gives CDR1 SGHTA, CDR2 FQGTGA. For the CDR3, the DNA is TGTGCCAGCAGCCCGGGGGCGGGGGAGACCCAGTACTTC. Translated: CASSPGAGETQYF.